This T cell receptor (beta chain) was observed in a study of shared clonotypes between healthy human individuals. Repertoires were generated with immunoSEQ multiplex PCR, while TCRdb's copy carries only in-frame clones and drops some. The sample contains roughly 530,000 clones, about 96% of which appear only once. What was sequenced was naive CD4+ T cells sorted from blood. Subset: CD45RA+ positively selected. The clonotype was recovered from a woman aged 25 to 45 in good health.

The CDR3 protein is CARKEQRGGEQFF. The DNA of the CDR3 is TGTGCCAGGAAGGAGCAACGAGGAGGGGAGCAGTTCTTC. The V and J genes are TRBV21-1 and TRBJ2-1; the D segment call TRBD2 is taken from the table without a DNA check. TRBV21-1 represents a pseudogene. The CDR3 is 13 residues long.